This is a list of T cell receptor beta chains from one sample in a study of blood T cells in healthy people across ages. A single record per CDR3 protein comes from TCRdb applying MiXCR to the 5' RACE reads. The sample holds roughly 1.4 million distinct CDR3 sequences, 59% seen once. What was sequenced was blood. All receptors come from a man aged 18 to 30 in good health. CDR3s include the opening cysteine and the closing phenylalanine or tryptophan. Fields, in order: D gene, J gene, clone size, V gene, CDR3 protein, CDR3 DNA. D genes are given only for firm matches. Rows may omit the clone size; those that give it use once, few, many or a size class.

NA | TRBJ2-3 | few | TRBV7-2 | CASSSDLVDTQYF | TGTGCCAGCAGCTCCGACTTAGTAGATACGCAGTATTTT
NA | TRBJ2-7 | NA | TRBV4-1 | CASSPDPATGDEQYF | TGCGCCAGCAGCCCAGACCCCGCAACAGGTGACGAGCAGTACTTC
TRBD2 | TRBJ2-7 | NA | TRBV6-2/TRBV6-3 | CASSYLSGLAGNEQYF | TGTGCCAGCAGTTACTTGAGCGGGCTAGCGGGTAACGAGCAGTACTTC
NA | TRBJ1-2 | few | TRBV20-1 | CSAVGGLANYGYTF | TGCAGTGCCGTCGGGGGGTTGGCTAACTATGGCTACACCTTC
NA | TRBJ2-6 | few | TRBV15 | CATSREATFEVGANVLTF | TGTGCCACCAGCAGAGAAGCGACGTTTGAAGTTGGTGCCAACGTCCTGACTTTC
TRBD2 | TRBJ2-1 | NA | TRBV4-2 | CASSQSHSGRANEQFF | TGTGCCAGCAGCCAATCCCATAGCGGGAGGGCCAATGAGCAGTTCTTC
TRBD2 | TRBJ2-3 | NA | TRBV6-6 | CASSTSGRLSTDTQYF | TGTGCCAGCAGCACTAGCGGGAGGCTTAGCACAGATACGCAGTATTTT
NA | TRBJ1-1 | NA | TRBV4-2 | CASSQAGVGNTEAFF | TGTGCCAGCAGCCAAGCGGGGGTGGGGAACACTGAAGCTTTCTTT
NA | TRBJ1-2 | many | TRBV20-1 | CSATRTRPDYGYTF | TGCAGTGCTACTAGGACTCGCCCCGACTATGGCTACACCTTC
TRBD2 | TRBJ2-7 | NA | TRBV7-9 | CASSGLAGVSYEQYF | TGTGCCAGCAGCGGACTAGCGGGAGTCTCCTACGAGCAGTACTTC
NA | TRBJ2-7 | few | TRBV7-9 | CASSRGFYEQYF | TGCGCCAGCAGCCGGGGATTCTACGAGCAGTACTTC
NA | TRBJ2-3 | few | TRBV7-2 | CASSGDPRTDTQYF | TGTGCCAGCAGCGGAGACCCGCGCACAGATACGCAGTATTTT
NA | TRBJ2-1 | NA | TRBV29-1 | CSVEMTQETQFF | TGCAGCGTTGAGATGACCCAAGAGACCCAGTTCTTC
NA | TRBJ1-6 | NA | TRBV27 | CASSLDWGTNSPLHF | TGTGCCAGCAGCTTAGATTGGGGGACTAATTCACCCCTCCACTTT